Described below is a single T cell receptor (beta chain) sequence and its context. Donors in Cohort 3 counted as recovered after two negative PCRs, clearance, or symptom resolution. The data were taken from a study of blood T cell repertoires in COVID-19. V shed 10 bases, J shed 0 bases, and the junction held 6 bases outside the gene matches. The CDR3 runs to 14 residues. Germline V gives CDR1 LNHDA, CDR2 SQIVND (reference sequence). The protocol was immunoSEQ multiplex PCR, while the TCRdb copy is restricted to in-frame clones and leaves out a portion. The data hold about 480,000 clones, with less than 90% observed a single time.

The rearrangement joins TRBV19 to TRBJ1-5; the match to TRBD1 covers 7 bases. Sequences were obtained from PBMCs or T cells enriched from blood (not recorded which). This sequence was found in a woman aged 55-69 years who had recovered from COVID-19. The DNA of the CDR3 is TGTGCCACCTCGGGGACAGCTAGCAATCAGCCCCAGCATTTT. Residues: CATSGTASNQPQHF.